These T cell receptor beta chains were read from a single sample in a study of shared clonotypes between healthy human individuals. Generated by immunoSEQ multiplex PCR, the TCRdb table keeps only in-frame clones and is missing some. Of around 2.1 million clones in the sample, approximately 94% are singletons; the top ten hold approximately 0.13%. Input material: naive CD4+ T cells sorted from blood. These receptors were obtained from a man younger than 35 in good health. Both conserved end residues are part of each CDR3. Each record gives: D gene, clone size, V gene, J gene, CDR3 protein, CDR3 DNA. A D gene is named only where the DNA matches it firmly. The size entry is marked missing in some rows and otherwise reads once, few, many or a size class.

.,.,TRBV6-1,TRBJ2-1,CASREARGGDNEQFF,TGTGCCAGCAGAGAAGCTCGAGGGGGTGACAATGAGCAGTTCTTC
.,.,TRBV5-1,TRBJ2-1,CASSLAAGSSYNEQFF,TGCGCCAGCAGCTTGGCCGCGGGGAGCTCCTACAATGAGCAGTTCTTC
.,.,TRBV2,TRBJ2-2,CASSEAGVGNGELFF,TGTGCCAGCAGTGAAGCTGGGGTGGGAAACGGGGAGCTGTTTTTT
TRBD1,.,TRBV6-1,TRBJ1-1,CASTTQGTGVAFF,TGTGCCAGCACCACCCAAGGGACAGGGGTAGCTTTCTTT
.,.,TRBV9,TRBJ1-3,CASSVDLGNTIYF,TGTGCCAGCAGCGTAGATCTTGGAAACACCATATATTTT
TRBD1,.,TRBV28,TRBJ1-5,CASRDIYRGGQPQHF,TGTGCCAGCAGGGATATATACAGGGGTGGGCAGCCCCAGCATTTT
.,.,TRBV6-1,TRBJ1-2,CASSEAGVGGYTF,TGTGCCAGCAGTGAAGCAGGCGTAGGTGGCTACACCTTC
.,.,TRBV10-3,TRBJ2-7,CAISESGEGEQYF,TGTGCCATCAGCGAGTCAGGAGAAGGCGAGCAGTACTTC
.,.,TRBV30,TRBJ1-2,CAWSVQGYGYTF,TGTGCCTGGAGTGTACAGGGCTATGGCTACACCTTC
TRBD1,.,TRBV11-3,TRBJ2-2,CASSGGQGVTRGELFF,TGTGCCAGCAGCGGGGGACAGGGGGTCACTCGCGGGGAGCTGTTTTTT
TRBD2,.,TRBV5-1,TRBJ2-1,CASSFGLADYNEQFF,TGCGCCAGCAGCTTTGGACTAGCGGACTACAATGAGCAGTTCTTC
TRBD1,.,TRBV6-1,TRBJ1-5,CASSMGQGEQPQHF,TGTGCCAGCAGTATGGGACAGGGGGAACAGCCCCAGCATTTT
.,.,TRBV10-3,TRBJ1-2,CAISGTPNPYGYTF,TGTGCCATCAGCGGGACACCCAATCCCTATGGCTACACCTTC
.,.,TRBV28,TRBJ2-7,CASTSPGVSYEQYF,TGTGCCAGCACCTCCCCCGGGGTATCCTACGAGCAGTACTTC
.,.,TRBV6-6,TRBJ1-5,CASSYSDLYSNQPQHF,TGTGCCAGCAGTTACTCGGACTTATATAGCAATCAGCCCCAGCATTTT
.,.,TRBV30,TRBJ1-4,CAWSVLSEKLFF,TGTGCCTGGAGTGTCCTGAGTGAAAAACTGTTTTTT
TRBD1,.,TRBV5-1,TRBJ2-3,CASSLEGGEDTQYF,TGCGCCAGCAGCTTGGAAGGGGGCGAGGATACGCAGTATTTT
.,few,TRBV4-2,TRBJ2-7,CASSPPSGAGEQYF,TGTGCCAGCAGCCCACCTTCTGGGGCGGGGGAGCAGTACTTC
TRBD1,.,TRBV6-1,TRBJ1-2,CASSTTGGNYGYTF,TGTGCCAGCAGTACTACAGGGGGCAACTATGGCTACACCTTC
TRBD2,.,TRBV5-4,TRBJ2-1,CASSRIAGVRDNEQFF,TGTGCCAGCAGCCGCATCGCGGGAGTACGGGACAATGAGCAGTTCTTC
.,.,TRBV6-4,TRBJ2-3,CASSRVLGGTGITDTQYF,TGTGCCAGCAGTCGGGTTCTTGGCGGGACGGGGATCACAGATACGCAGTATTTT
.,.,TRBV28,TRBJ2-3,CASSYPASTDTQYF,TGTGCCAGCTCGTACCCGGCGAGCACAGATACGCAGTATTTT
.,.,TRBV2,TRBJ2-1,CASSDVGSSYNEQFF,TGTGCCAGCAGTGATGTCGGGAGCTCCTACAATGAGCAGTTCTTC
.,.,TRBV5-1,TRBJ1-5,CASSPGMDNQPQHF,TGCGCCAGCAGCCCAGGGATGGACAATCAGCCCCAGCATTTT
TRBD2,.,TRBV7-7,TRBJ2-1,CASSFSGGEQFF,TGTGCTAGCAGCTTTAGCGGGGGTGAGCAGTTCTTC
.,few,TRBV5-4,TRBJ2-5,CASSSEGTQYF,TGTGCCAGCAGCTCTGAAGGGACCCAGTACTTC
.,.,TRBV4-1,TRBJ2-7,CASSQSAGGVYEQYF,TGCGCCAGCAGCCAATCCGCCGGGGGCGTCTACGAGCAGTACTTC
.,.,TRBV7-2,TRBJ2-7,CASSTNRGGTYEQYF,TGTGCCAGCAGCACGAATAGGGGGGGTACCTACGAGCAGTACTTC
.,.,TRBV5-4,TRBJ2-1,CASSLRGSSYNEQFF,TGTGCCAGCAGCTTGAGGGGGAGCTCCTACAATGAGCAGTTCTTC
.,.,TRBV2,TRBJ1-2,CASSDDISYGYTF,TGTGCCAGCAGTGACGACATATCATATGGCTACACCTTC
TRBD1,.,TRBV2,TRBJ1-1,CASKGQGAHTEAFF,TGTGCCAGCAAAGGACAGGGGGCGCACACTGAAGCTTTCTTT
.,.,TRBV4-3,TRBJ2-1,CASSQVGQTAHEQFF,TGCGCCAGCAGCCAAGTTGGCCAGACAGCTCATGAGCAGTTCTTC
.,.,TRBV10-2,TRBJ2-7,CASSGASLSTPYEQYF,TGCGCCAGCAGTGGGGCCTCGCTTTCAACCCCCTACGAGCAGTACTTC
.,once,TRBV11-2,TRBJ1-1,CASSLDGAVVNTEAFF,TGTGCCAGCAGCTTAGATGGTGCAGTAGTGAACACTGAAGCTTTCTTT
.,.,TRBV30,TRBJ1-5,CAWSGPGINQPQHF,TGTGCCTGGAGTGGACCTGGTATTAATCAGCCCCAGCATTTT
.,.,TRBV7-2,TRBJ2-2,CASSLAPQGGELFF,TGTGCCAGCAGCTTAGCCCCCCAGGGCGGGGAGCTGTTTTTT